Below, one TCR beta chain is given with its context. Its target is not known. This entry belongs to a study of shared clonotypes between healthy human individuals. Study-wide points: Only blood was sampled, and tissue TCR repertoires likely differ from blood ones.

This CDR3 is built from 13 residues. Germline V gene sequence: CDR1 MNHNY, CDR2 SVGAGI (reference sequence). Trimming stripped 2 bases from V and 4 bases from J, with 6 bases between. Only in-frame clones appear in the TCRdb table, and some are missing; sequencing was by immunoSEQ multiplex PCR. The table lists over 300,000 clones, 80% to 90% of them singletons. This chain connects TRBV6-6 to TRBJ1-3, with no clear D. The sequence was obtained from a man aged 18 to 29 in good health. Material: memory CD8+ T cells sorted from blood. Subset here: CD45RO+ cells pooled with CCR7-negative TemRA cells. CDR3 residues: CASSYADGNTIYF. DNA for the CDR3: TGTGCCAGCAGTTACGCCGACGGAAACACCATATATTTT.